Listed here are 5 T cell receptor beta chains from one sample, sequenced in a study of graft-versus-host responses after intestinal transplantation. No cognate antigen is known for these TCRs. The repertoire was sequenced with immunoSEQ multiplex PCR; TCRdb's copy has only in-frame clones and lacks some. The repertoire holds over 85,000 clones, with 91% as singletons. The material was unstimulated CD4+ T cells sorted from spleen or lymph node cells, obtained before transplant. The receptors come from a human donor who was the organ donor for an intestinal transplant.

The chain has TRBV5-1 and TRBJ1-1; D is unclear. The ends were cut back, 4 bases at V and 4 bases at J, with 14 bases in the middle. CDR1 is SGHRS and CDR2 is YFSETQ in the germline V gene. The CDR3 extends over 14 amino acids. CDR3 in amino acids: CASSHRSVGTEAFF. In nucleotides, the CDR3 is TGCGCCAGCAGCCACCGGAGCGTGGGCACTGAAGCTTTCTTT.

Remarks on this clone: Other DNA sequences of this sample code for an identical CDR3. The chain uses TRBV5-4 and TRBJ1-6, with D tentatively TRBD1 (6 bases). V lost 0 bases and J 7 bases, leaving 11 bases between the germline ends. The CDR3 extends over 15 amino acids. Germline CDR1 and CDR2: SGHNT and YYREEE (reference sequence). CDR3 in DNA: TGTGCCAGCAGCTTGGCCGACAGGCCAAATTCACCCCTCCACTTT. It is translated as CASSLADRPNSPLHF.

V gene TRBV2 combines with J gene TRBJ2-7; D may be TRBD1 (6 bases). This CDR3 is 15 amino acids long. Per the germline V gene, CDR1 is SNHLY and CDR2 is FYNNEI. Trimming cost V 6 bases and J 4 bases, with 19 bases left between them. CDR3 residues: CASSDARGWGYEQYF. DNA for the CDR3: TGTGCCAGCAGCGACGCCAGGGGTTGGGGGTACGAGCAGTACTTC.

V is TRBV5-1 and J is TRBJ2-3, with 13 bases lining up with TRBD2. Germline values: CDR1 SGHRS, CDR2 YFSETQ. There are 17 residues in the CDR3. After removal of 9 bases from V and 0 bases from J, the junction contained 10 bases not matched to a gene. This chain's CDR3 is CATRPGLAGLSTDTQYF. Here the CDR3 DNA reads TGCGCCACCCGTCCGGGACTAGCGGGGTTGAGCACAGATACGCAGTATTTT.

V and J are TRBV9 and TRBJ2-1; D call uncertain. The V gene's germline CDR1 is SGDLS and CDR2 YYNGEE. V lost 2 bases and J lost 5, with 8 bases in between. This CDR3 region has 13 residues. CDR3 protein: CASSVVLHNEQFF. CDR3 bases: TGTGCCAGCAGCGTCGTACTCCACAATGAGCAGTTCTTC.